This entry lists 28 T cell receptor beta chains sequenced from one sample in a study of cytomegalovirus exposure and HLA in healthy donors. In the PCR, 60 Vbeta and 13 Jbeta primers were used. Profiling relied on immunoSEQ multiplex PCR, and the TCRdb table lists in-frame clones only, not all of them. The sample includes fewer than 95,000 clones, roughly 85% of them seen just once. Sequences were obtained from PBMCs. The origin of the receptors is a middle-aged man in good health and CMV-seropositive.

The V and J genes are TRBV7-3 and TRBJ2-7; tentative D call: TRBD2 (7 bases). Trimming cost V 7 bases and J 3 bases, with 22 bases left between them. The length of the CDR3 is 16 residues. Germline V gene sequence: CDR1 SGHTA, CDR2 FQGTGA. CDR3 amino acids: CASTPRGRAINYEQYF. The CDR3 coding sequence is TGTGCCAGCACCCCAAGGGGGAGGGCCATAAACTACGAGCAGTACTTC. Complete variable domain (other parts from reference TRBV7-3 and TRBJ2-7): GAGVSQTPSNKVTEKGKYVELRCDPISGHTALYWYRQSLGQGPEFLIYFQGTGAADDSGLPNDRFFAVRPEGSVSTLKIQRTERGDSAVYLCASTPRGRAINYEQYFGPGTRLTVT.

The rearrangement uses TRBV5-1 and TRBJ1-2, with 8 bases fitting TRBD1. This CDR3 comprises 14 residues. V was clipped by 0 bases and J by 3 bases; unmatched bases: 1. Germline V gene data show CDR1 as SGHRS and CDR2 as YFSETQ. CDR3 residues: CASSLGGQDYGYTF. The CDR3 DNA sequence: TGCGCCAGCAGCTTGGGGGGACAGGACTATGGCTACACCTTC.

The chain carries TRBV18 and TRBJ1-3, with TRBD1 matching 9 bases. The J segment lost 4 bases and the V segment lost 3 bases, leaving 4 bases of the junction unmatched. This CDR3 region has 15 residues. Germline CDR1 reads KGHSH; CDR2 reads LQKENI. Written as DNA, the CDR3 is TGTGCCAGCTCACCCGGGACAGGGCTCGGAAACACCATATATTTT. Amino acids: CASSPGTGLGNTIYF. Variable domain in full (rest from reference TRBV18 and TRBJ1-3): NAGVMQNPRHLVRRRGQEARLRCSPMKGHSHVYWYRQLPEEGLKFMVYLQKENIIDESGMPKERFSAEFPKEGPSILRIQQVVRGDSAAYFCASSPGTGLGNTIYFGEGSWLTVV.

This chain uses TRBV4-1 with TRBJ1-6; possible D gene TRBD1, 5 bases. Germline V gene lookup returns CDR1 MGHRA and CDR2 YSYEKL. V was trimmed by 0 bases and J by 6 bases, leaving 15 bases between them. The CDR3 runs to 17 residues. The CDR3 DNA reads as TGCGCCAGCAGCCAAGATGCTGGAGGGGCGGGTAATTCACCCCTCCACTTT. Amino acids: CASSQDAGGAGNSPLHF.

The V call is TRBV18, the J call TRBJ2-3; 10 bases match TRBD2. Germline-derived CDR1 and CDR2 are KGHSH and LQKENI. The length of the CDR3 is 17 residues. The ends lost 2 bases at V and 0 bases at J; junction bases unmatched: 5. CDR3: CASSPILAGISTDTQYF. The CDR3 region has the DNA TGTGCCAGCTCACCAATACTAGCGGGAATTAGCACAGATACGCAGTATTTT.

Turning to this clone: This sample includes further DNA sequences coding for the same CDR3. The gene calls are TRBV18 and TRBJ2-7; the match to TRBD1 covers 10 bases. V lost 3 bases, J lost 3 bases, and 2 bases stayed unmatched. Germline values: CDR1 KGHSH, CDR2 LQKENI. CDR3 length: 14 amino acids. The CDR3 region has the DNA TGTGCCAGCTCACCGGGGACAGGGGACTACGAGCAGTACTTC. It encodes CASSPGTGDYEQYF.

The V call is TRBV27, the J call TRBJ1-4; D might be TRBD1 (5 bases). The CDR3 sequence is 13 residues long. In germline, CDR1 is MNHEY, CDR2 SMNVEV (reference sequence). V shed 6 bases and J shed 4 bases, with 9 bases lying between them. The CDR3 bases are TGTGCCAGCAGCCCAGGGATTAATGAAAAACTGTTTTTT. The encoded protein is CASSPGINEKLFF.

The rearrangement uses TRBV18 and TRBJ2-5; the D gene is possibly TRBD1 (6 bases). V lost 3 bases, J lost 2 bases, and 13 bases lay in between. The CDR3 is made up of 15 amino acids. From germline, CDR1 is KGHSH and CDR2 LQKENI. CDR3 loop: CASSPAGAEQETQYF. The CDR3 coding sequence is TGTGCCAGCTCACCCGCAGGGGCCGAACAAGAGACCCAGTACTTC.

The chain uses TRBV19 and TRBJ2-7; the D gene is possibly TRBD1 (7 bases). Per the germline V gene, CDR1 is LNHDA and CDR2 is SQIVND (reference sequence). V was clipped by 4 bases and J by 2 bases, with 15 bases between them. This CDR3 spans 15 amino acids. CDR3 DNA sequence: TGTGCCAGTAGTAGGCGGGACAGTCGGGCCTACGAGCAGTACTTC. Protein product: CASSRRDSRAYEQYF.

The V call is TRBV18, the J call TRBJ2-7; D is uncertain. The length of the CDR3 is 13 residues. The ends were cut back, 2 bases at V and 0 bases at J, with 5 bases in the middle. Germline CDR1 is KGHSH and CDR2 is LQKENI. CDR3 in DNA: TGTGCCAGCTCACCATCCGGCTCCTACGAGCAGTACTTC. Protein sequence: CASSPSGSYEQYF.

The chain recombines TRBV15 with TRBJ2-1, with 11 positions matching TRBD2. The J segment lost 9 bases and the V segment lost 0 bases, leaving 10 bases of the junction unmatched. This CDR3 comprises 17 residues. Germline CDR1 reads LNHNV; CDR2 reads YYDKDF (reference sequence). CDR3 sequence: CATSRDTGLAASTEQFF. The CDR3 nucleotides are TGTGCCACCAGCAGAGATACGGGACTAGCGGCTTCAACTGAGCAGTTCTTC.

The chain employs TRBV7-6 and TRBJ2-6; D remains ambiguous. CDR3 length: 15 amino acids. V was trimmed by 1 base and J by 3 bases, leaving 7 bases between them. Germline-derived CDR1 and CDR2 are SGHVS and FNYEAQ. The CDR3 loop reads CASSLEGVGANVLTF. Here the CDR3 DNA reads TGTGCCAGCAGCTTAGAAGGAGTTGGGGCCAACGTCCTGACTTTC.

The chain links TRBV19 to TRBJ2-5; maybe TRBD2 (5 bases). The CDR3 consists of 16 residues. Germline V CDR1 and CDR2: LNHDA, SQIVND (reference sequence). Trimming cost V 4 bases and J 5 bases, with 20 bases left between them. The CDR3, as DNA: TGTGCCAGTAGTACCCGGGATCCCCGTTCGAGGGAGACCCAGTACTTC. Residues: CASSTRDPRSRETQYF.

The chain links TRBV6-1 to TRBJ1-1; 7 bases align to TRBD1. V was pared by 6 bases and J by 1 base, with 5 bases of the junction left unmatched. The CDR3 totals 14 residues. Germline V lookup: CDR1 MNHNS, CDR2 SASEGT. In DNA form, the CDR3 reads TGTGCCAGCAGATGGACAGGCTGGAACACTGAAGCTTTCTTT. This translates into CASRWTGWNTEAFF.

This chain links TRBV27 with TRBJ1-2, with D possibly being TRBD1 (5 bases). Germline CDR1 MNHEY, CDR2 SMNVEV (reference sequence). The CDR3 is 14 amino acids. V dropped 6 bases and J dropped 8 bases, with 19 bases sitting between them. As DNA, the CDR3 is TGTGCCAGCAGCCGGGGGGGTCCTCTAACGGGCTACACCTTC. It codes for CASSRGGPLTGYTF.

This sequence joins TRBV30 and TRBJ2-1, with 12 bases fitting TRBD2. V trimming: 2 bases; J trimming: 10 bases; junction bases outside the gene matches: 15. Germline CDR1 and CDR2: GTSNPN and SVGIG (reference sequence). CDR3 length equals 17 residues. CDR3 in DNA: TGTGCCTGGAGTCCTACCCCGACTAGCGGGAGTAATCGCGAGCAGTTCTTC. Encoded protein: CAWSPTPTSGSNREQFF.

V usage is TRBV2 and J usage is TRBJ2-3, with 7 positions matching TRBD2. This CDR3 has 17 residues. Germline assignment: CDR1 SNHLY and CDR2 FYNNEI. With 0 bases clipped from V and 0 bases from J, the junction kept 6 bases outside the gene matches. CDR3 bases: TGTGCCAGCAGTGAAGCAATCGGGGAGGGGAGCACAGATACGCAGTATTTT. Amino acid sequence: CASSEAIGEGSTDTQYF.

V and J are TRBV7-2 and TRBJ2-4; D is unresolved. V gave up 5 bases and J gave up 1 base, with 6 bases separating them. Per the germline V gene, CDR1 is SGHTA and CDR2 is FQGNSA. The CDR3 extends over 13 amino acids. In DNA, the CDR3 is TGTGCCAGCAGCACCGGGGCCAAAAACATTCAGTACTTC. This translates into CASSTGAKNIQYF.

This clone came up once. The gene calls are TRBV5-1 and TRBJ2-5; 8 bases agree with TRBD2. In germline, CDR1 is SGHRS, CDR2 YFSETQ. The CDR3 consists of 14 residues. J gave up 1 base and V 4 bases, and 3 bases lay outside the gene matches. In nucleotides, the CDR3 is TGCGCCAGCAGCGCTGGGACTAGCCAAGAGACCCAGTACTTC. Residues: CASSAGTSQETQYF. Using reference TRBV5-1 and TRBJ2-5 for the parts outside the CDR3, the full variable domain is KAGVTQTPRYLIKTRGQQVTLSCSPISGHRSVSWYQQTPGQGLQFLFEYFSETQRNKGNFPGRFSGRQFSNSRSEMNVSTLELGDSALYLCASSAGTSQETQYFGPGTRLLVL.

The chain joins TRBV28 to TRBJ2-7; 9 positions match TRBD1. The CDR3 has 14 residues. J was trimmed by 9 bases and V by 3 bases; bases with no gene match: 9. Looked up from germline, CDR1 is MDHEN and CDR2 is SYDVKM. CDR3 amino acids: CASSLGTGMFGQYF. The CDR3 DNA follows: TGTGCCAGCAGTTTGGGGACAGGGATGTTCGGGCAGTACTTC.

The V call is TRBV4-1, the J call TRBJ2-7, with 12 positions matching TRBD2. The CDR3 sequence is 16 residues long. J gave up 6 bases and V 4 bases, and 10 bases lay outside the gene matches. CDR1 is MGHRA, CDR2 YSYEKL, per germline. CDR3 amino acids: CASSRLPSGGASEQYF. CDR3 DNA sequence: TGCGCCAGCAGCCGATTACCTAGCGGGGGGGCCAGCGAGCAGTACTTC.

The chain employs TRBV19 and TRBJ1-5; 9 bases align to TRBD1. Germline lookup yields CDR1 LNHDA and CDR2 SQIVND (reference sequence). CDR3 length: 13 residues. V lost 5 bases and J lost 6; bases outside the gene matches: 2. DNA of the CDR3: TGTGCCAGTAGTCAGGACAGGGGTCAGCCCCAGCATTTT. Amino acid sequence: CASSQDRGQPQHF.

The CDR3 reads CASSQIPQAGSPLHF. The CDR3 nucleotides are TGCGCCAGCAGTCAAATACCCCAGGCAGGTTCACCCCTCCACTTT. V is TRBV23-1 and J is TRBJ1-6; the D is unclear. TRBV23-1 is filed as an ORF, its function uncertain. The CDR3 has 15 amino acids. V lost 2 bases to trimming and J lost 9 bases, with 14 bases between them.

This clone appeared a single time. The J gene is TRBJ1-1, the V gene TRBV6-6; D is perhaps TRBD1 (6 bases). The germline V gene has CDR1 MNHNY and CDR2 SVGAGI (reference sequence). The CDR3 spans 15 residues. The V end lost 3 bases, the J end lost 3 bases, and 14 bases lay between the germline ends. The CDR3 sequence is CASSYTGRDDTEAFF. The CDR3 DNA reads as TGTGCCAGCAGTTATACAGGGAGAGATGACACTGAAGCTTTCTTT.

The DNA of the CDR3 is TGTGCCAGCAGTAAACCTACGACAGGGGGCACTGAAGCTTTCTTT. Protein product: CASSKPTTGGTEAFF. The V call is TRBV6-1, the J call TRBJ1-1; 9 bases agree with TRBD1. The CDR3 spans 15 residues. The J segment lost 4 bases and the V segment lost 5 bases, leaving 8 bases of the junction unmatched. From germline, CDR1 is MNHNS and CDR2 SASEGT.

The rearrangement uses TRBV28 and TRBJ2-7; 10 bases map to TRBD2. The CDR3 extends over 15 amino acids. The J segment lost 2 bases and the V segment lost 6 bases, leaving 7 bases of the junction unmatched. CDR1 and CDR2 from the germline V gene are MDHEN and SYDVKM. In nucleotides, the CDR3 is TGTGCCAGCAGAGTACTAGCGGGACGGGCCTACGAGCAGTACTTC. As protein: CASRVLAGRAYEQYF.

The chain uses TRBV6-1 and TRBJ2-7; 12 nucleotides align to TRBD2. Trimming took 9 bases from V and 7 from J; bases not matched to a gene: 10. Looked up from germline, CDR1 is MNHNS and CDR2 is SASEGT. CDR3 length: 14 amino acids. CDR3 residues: CASTTSGGIWEQYF. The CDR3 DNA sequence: TGTGCCAGTACAACTAGCGGGGGGATTTGGGAGCAGTACTTC.

CDR3 protein: CASSYRGQETQYF. The CDR3 nucleotides read TGCGCCAGCAGCTACAGGGGCCAAGAGACCCAGTACTTC. V usage is TRBV5-1 and J usage is TRBJ2-5; 7 nucleotides match TRBD1. This CDR3 region has 13 residues. The V segment lost 3 bases and the J segment 1 base; nucleotides outside the gene matches: 0. The germline V gene has CDR1 SGHRS and CDR2 YFSETQ.